This T cell receptor (beta chain) was sequenced in a study of T-cell reconstitution after alpha-beta-depleted transplantation in children. In germline, CDR1 is SGHRS, CDR2 YFSETQ. This CDR3 is built from 16 residues. Losses at the gene ends were 4 bases for V and 8 bases for J; bases not matched to a gene: 12. During its preparation, the TCRbeta library received unique molecular identifiers. TCRdb re-called the PCR reads through MiXCR, storing one row per CDR3 protein. The repertoire consists of a few hundred thousand distinct CDR3 sequences, with 15% to 20% occurring once and the leading ten covering around 3.3%.

This chain links TRBV5-1 with TRBJ2-6, with 7 bases aligning to TRBD2. The source material was PBMCs from the stem cell graft donor, sampled from the stem cell graft. The receptor's source is a human donor who donated a stem cell graft to a child with acute lymphoblastic leukemia. The CDR3 bases are TGCGCCAGCAGCACCGCGGGGAGGGTTATAACCAACGTCCTGACTTTC. Encoded protein: CASSTAGRVITNVLTF.